In its sample, the clone carrying this T cell receptor (beta chain) was seen a few times. The data belong to a study of T cells after yellow fever vaccination. One entry per CDR3 protein results from TCRdb running MiXCR on the 5' RACE reads. There are more than 300,000 distinct CDR3 sequences in the sample; roughly a tenth occur only once, and under 4% lies in the top ten. V lost 3 bases to trimming and J lost 7 bases; unmatched junction nucleotides: 15. The CDR3 is 18 amino acids. CDR1 is SGHNT, CDR2 YYREEE, per germline (reference sequence). The chain links TRBV5-4 to TRBJ2-3; 12 bases agree with TRBD2. The sample here was CD4+ T cells sorted from PBMCs, taken 45 days after the yellow fever booster vaccination. This TCR came from a man between 18 and 35 years old who received the YFV17D yellow fever vaccine. This CDR3 is CASSSDMASGGEMYTQYF. The DNA for the CDR3 is TGTGCCAGCAGCTCGGATATGGCTAGCGGGGGGGAGATGTATACGCAGTATTTT.